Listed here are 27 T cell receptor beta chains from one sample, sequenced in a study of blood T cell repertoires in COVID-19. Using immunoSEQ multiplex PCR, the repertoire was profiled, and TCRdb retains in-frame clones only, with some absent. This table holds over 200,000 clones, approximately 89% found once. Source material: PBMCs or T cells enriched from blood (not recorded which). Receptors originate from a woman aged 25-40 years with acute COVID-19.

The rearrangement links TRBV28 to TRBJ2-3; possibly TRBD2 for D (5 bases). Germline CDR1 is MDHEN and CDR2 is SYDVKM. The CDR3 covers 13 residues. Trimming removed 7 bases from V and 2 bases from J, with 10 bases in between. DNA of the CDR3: TGTGCCAGCAACGACGGGATCACAGATACGCAGTATTTT. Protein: CASNDGITDTQYF.

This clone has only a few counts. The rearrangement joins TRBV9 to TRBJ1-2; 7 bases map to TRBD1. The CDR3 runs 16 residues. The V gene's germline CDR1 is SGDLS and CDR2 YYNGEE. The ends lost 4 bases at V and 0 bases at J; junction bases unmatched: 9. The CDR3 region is CASSPSSTGSNYGYTF. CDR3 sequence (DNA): TGTGCCAGCAGCCCCTCCTCGACAGGGTCTAACTATGGCTACACCTTC.

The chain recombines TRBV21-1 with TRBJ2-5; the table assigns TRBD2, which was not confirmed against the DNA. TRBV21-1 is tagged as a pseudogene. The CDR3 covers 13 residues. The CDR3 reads CASSAGGQETQYF. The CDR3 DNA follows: TGTGCCAGCAGCGCCGGGGGACAAGAGACCCAGTACTTC.

CDR3 coding DNA: TGTGCCAGCAGTTACGGACTAGCCCAAGAGACCCAGTACTTC. It translates to CASSYGLAQETQYF. The chain couples TRBV6-5 to TRBJ2-5, with TRBD2 identical over 8 bases. Germline values: CDR1 MNHEY, CDR2 SVGAGI. V lost 2 bases, J lost 1 base, and 0 bases stayed unmatched. The length of the CDR3 is 14 residues.

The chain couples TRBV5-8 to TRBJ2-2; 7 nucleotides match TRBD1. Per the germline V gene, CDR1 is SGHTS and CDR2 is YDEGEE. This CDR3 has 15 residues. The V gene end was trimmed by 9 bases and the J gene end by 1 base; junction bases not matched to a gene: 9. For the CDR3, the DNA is TGTGCCAACCTCCCGGGACAGAAGAACACCGGGGAGCTGTTTTTT. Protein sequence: CANLPGQKNTGELFF.

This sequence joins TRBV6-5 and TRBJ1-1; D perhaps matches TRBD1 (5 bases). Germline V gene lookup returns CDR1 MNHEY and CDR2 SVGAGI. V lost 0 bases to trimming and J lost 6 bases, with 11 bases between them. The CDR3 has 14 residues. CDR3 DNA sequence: TGTGCCAGCAGTTACTCGGTCAGGGAGGCTGAAGCTTTCTTT. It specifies CASSYSVREAEAFF.

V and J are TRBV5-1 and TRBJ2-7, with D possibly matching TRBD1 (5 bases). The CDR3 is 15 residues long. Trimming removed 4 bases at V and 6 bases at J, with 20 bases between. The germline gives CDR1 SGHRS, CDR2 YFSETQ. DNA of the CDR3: TGCGCCAGCAGCCGACCCCCCCCAGGGATTGGCGAGCAGTACTTC. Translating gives CASSRPPPGIGEQYF.

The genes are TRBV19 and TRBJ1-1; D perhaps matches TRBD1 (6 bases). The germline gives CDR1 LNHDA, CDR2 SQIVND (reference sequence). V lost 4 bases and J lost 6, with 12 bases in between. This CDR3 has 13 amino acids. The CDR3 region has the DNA TGTGCCAGTAGTACAGAACAGGGCGCTGAAGCTTTCTTT. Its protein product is CASSTEQGAEAFF.

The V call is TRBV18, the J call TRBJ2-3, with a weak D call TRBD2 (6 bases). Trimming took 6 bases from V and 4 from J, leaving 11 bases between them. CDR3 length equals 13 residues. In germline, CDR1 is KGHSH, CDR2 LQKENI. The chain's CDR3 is CASSPRGADTQYF. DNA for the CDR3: TGTGCCAGCTCTCCTCGCGGGGCAGATACGCAGTATTTT.

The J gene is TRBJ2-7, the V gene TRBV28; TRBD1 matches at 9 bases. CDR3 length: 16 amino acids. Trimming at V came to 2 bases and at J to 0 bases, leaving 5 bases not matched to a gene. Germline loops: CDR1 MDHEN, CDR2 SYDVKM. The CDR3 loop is CASSLLDRGVSYEQYF. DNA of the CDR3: TGTGCCAGCAGTTTACTGGACAGGGGCGTCTCCTACGAGCAGTACTTC.

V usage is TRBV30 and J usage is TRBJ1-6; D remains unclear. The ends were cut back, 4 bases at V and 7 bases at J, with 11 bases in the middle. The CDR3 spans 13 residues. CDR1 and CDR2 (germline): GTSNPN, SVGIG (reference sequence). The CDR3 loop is CAWTPEGNSPLHF. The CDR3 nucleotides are TGTGCCTGGACCCCCGAGGGAAATTCACCCCTCCACTTT. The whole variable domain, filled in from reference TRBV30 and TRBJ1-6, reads SQTIHQWPATLVQPVGSPLSLECTVEGTSNPNLYWYRQAAGRGLQLLFYSVGIGQISSEVPQNLSASRPQDRQFILSSKKLLLSDSGFYLCAWTPEGNSPLHFGNGTRLTVT.

The CDR3 DNA follows: TGTGCCATCAGTGAAGGTCGAGAGGTCACTGAAGCTTTCTTT. Protein: CAISEGREVTEAFF. The rearrangement uses TRBV10-3 and TRBJ1-1; D is unresolved. Trimming cost V 3 bases and J 4 bases, with 12 bases left between them. The V gene's germline CDR1 is ENHRY and CDR2 SYGVKD. This CDR3 has 14 residues.

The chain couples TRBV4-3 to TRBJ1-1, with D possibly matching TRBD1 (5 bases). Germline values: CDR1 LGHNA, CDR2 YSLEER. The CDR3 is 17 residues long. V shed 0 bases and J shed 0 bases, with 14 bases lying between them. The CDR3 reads CASSQDRDSVLNTEAFF. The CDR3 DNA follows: TGCGCCAGCAGCCAAGATCGCGACAGCGTTTTGAACACTGAAGCTTTCTTT.

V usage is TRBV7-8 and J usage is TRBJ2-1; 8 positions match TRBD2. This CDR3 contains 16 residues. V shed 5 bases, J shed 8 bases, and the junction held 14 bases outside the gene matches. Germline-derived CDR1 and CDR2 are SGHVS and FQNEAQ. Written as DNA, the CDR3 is TGTGCCAGCAGCCACAATCGACTAGCGAAAAGAGATGAGCAGTTCTTC. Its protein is CASSHNRLAKRDEQFF.

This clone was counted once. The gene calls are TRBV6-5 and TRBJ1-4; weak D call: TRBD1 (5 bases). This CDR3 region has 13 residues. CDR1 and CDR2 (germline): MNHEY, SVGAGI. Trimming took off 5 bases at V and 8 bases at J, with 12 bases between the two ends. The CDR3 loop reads CASSPREREKLFF. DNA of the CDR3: TGTGCCAGCAGTCCCAGGGAAAGAGAAAAACTGTTTTTT.

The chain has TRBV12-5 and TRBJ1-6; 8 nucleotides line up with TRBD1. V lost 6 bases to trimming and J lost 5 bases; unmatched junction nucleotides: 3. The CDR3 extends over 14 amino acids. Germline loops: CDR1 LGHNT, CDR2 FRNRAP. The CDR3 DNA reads TGTGCTAGTGGCTCGGGACAGGATAATTCACCCCTCCACTTT. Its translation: CASGSGQDNSPLHF.

CDR3 in DNA: TGTGCCAGCAGCTTAAAGACAGGGGTCCTCGGGCATTTT. Its translation: CASSLKTGVLGHF. J is TRBJ1-5 and V is TRBV7-7; 8 nucleotides match TRBD1. Germline CDR1 SSHAT, CDR2 FNYEAQ (reference sequence). The CDR3 is made up of 13 amino acids. J was trimmed by 15 bases and V by 2 bases; bases with no gene match: 9. The variable domain in full, completed from reference TRBV7-7 and TRBJ1-5, reads GAGVSQSPRYKVTKRGQDVTLRCDPISSHATLYWYQQALGQGPEFLTYFNYEAQPDKSGLPSDRFSAERPEGSISTLTIQRTEQRDSAMYRCASSLKTGVLGHFGDGTRLSIL.

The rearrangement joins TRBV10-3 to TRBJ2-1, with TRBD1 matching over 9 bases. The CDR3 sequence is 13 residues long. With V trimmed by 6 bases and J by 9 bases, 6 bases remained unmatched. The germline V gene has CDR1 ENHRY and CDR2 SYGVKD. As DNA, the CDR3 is TGTGCCATCAGGGAACAGGGGGCTGGTGAGCAGTTCTTC. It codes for CAIREQGAGEQFF.

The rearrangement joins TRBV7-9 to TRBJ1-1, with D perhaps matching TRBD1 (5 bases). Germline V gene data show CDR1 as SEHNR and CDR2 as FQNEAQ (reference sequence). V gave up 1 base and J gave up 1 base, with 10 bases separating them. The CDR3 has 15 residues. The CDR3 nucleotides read TGTGCCAGCAGCTTAGGTGGACACCGGAACACTGAAGCTTTCTTT. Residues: CASSLGGHRNTEAFF.

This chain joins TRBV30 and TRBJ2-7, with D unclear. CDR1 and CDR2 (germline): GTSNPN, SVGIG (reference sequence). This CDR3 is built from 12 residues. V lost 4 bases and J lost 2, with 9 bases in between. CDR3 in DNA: TGTGCCTGGATCCTGTATACCTACGAGCAGTACTTC. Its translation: CAWILYTYEQYF.

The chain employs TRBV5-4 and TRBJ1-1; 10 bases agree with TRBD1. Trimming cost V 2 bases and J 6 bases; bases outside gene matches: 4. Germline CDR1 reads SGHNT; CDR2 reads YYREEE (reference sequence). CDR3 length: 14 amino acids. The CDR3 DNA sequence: TGTGCCAGCAGCTTAGGGACAGGGGTTTCTGAAGCTTTCTTT. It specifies CASSLGTGVSEAFF. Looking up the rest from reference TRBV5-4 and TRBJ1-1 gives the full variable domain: ETGVTQSPTHLIKTRGQQVTLRCSSQSGHNTVSWYQQALGQGPQFIFQYYREEENGRGNFPPRFSGLQFPNYSSELNVNALELDDSALYLCASSLGTGVSEAFFGQGTRLTVV.

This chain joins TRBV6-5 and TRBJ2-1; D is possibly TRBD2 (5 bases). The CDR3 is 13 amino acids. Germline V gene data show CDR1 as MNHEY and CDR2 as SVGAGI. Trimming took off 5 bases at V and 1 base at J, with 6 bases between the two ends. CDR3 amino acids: CASSRTSYNEQFF. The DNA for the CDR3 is TGTGCCAGCAGTAGGACTTCCTACAATGAGCAGTTCTTC.

CDR3 in amino acids: CASRGTGGYSGANVLTF. The CDR3 coding sequence is TGTGCCAGCAGGGGGACAGGGGGCTACTCTGGGGCCAACGTCCTGACTTTC. This chain uses TRBV2 with TRBJ2-6; 12 bases match TRBD1. The CDR3 extends over 17 amino acids. V was clipped by 6 bases and J by 0 bases; unmatched bases: 3. The V gene's germline CDR1 is SNHLY and CDR2 FYNNEI.

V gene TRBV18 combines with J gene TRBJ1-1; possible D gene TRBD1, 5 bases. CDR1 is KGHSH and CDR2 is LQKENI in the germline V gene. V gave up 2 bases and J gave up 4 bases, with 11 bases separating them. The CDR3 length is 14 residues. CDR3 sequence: CASSPDQDTTEAFF. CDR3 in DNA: TGTGCCAGCTCACCAGATCAGGACACCACTGAAGCTTTCTTT.

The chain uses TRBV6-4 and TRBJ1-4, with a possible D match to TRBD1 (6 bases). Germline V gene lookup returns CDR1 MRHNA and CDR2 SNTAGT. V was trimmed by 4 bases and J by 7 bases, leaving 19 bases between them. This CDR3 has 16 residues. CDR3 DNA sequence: TGTGCCAGCAGTGCCCTAACAGGGCTTTGGGGTGAAAAACTGTTTTTT. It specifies CASSALTGLWGEKLFF.

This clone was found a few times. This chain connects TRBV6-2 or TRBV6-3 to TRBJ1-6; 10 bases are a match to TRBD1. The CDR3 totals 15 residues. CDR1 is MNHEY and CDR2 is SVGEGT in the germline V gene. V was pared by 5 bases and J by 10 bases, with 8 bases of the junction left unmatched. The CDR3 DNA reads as TGTGCCAGCAGTAACACGGGACAGGGGTACTCACCCCTCCACTTT. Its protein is CASSNTGQGYSPLHF.

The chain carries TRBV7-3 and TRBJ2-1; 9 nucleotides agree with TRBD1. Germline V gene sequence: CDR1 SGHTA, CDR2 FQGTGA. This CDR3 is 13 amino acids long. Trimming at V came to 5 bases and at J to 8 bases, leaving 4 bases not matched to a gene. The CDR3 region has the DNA TGTGCCAGCAGCCCCGGGACAGGGTATGAGCAGTTCTTC. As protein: CASSPGTGYEQFF.